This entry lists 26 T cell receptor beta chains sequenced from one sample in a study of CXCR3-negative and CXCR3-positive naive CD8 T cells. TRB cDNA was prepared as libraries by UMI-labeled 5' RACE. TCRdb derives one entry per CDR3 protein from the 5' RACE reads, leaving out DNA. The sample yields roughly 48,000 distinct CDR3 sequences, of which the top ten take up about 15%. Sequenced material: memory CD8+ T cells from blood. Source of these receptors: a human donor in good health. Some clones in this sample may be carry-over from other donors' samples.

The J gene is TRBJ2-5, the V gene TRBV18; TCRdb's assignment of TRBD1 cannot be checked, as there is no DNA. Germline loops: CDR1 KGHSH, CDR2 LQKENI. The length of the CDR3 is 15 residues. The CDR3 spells CASSRSQTVQETQYF.

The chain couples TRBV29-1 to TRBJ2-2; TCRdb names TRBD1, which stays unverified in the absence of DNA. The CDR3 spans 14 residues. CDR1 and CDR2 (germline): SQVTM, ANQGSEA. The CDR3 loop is CSVGGGPGTGELFF.

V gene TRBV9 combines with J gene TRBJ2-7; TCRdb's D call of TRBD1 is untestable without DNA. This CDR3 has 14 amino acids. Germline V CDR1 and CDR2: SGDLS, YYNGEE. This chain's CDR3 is CASSVDRAGYEQYF.

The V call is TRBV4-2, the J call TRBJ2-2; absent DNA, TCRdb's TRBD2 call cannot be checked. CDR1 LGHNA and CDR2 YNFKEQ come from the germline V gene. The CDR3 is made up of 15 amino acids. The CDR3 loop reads CANSQLAGGTGELFF.

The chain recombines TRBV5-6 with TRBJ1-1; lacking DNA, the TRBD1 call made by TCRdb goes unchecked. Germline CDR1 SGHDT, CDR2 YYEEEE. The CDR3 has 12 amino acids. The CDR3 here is CASSPGSAEAFF.

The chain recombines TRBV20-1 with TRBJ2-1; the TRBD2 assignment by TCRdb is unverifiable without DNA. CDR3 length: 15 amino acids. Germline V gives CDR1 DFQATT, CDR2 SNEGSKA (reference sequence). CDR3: CSAPPRFRDYNEQFF.

This CDR3 reads CASTGFGTGSYEQYF. The chain couples TRBV6-5 to TRBJ2-7; TCRdb reports TRBD1, a call that lacks DNA to check it against. Germline loops: CDR1 MNHEY, CDR2 SVGAGI. This CDR3 has 15 residues.

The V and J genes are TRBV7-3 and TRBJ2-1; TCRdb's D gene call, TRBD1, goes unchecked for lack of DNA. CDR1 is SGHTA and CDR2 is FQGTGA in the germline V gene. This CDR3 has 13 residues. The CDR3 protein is CASSSGRLNEQFF.

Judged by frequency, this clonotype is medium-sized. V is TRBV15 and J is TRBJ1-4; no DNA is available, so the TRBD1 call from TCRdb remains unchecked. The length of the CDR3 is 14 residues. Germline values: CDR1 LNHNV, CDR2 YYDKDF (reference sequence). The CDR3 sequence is CATSKGATNEKLFF.

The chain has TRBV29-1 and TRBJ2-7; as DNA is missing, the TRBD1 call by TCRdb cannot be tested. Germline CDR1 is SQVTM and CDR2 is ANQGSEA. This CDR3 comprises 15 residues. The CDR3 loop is CSVEAIQGPLYEQYF.

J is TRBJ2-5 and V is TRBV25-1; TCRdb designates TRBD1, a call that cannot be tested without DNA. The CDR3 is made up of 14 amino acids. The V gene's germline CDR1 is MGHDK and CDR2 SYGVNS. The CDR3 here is CASSEGWGEETQYF.

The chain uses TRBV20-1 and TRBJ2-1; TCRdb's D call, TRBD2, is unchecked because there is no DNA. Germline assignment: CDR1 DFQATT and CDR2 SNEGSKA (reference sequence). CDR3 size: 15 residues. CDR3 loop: CSSQDLSGKVDEQFF.

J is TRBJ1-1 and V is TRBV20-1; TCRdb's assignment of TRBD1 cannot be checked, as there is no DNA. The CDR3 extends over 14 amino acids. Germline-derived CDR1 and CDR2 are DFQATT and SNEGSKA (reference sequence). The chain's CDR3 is CSARQTPGDTEAFF.

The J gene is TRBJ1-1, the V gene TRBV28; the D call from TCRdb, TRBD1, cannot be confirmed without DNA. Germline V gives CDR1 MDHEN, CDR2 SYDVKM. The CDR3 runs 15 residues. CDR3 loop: CASSALGARNTEAFF.

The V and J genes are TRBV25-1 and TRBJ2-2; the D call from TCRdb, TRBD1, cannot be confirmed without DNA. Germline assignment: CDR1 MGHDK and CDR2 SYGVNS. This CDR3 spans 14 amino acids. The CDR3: CASSAGTDSGELFF.

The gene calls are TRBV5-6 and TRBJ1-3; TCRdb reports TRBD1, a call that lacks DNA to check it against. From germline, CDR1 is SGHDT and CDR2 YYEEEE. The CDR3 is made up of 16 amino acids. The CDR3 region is CASSLPGTGPGNTIYF.

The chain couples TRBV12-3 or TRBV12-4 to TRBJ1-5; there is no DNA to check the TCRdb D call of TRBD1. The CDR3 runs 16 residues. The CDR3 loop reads CASSLGAPGSNQPQHF.

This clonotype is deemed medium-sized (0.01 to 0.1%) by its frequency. The CDR3 sequence: CSVGHEGTEAFF. V usage is TRBV29-1 and J usage is TRBJ1-1. The CDR3 totals 12 residues. CDR1 SQVTM and CDR2 ANQGSEA come from the germline V gene. Drawing the rest from reference TRBV29-1 and TRBJ1-1, the complete variable domain is SAVISQKPSRDICQRGTSLTIQCQVDSQVTMMFWYRQQPGQSLTLIATANQGSEATYESGFVIDKFPISRPNLTFSTLTVSNMSPEDSSIYLCSVGHEGTEAFFGQGTRLTVV.

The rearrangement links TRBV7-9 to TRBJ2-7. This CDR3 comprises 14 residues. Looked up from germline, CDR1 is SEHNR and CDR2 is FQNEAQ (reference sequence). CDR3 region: CASSPERAFHEQYF.

This chain's CDR3 is CASSLSGTGYDQQYF. The genes are TRBV7-9 and TRBJ2-7; the TRBD1 assignment by TCRdb is unverifiable without DNA. Germline V gene lookup returns CDR1 SEHNR and CDR2 FQNEAQ (reference sequence). This CDR3 spans 15 amino acids.

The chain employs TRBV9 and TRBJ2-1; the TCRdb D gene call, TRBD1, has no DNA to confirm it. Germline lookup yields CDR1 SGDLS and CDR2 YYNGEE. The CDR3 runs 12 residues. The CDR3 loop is CASRGSVNEQFF.

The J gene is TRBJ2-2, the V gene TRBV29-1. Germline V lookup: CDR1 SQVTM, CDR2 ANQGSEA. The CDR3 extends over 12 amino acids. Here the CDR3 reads CSVSKNTGELFF.

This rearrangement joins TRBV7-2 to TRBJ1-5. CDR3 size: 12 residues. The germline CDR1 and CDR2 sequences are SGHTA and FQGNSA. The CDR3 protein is CASSRAGQPQHF.

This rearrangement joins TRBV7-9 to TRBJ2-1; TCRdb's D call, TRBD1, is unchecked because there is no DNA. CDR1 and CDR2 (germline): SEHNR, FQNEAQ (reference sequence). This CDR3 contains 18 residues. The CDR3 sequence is CASSLRTGVTITYNEQFF.

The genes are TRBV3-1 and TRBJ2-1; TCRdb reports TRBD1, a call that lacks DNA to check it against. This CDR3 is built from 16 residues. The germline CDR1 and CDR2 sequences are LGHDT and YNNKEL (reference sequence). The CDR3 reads CASSQGFGTGANEQFF.

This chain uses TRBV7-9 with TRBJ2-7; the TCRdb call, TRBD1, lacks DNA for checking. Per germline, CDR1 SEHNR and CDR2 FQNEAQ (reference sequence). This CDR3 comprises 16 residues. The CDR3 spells CASSPTTVIHHYEQYF.